The 16 T cell receptor beta chains below come from one sample, sequenced in a study of persistence of HIV-infected CD4 T cells. Cells were stimulated with overlapping HIV-1 Gag 15-mer peptides. CD40L-negative CD69-negative CD45RO-high memory CD4+ T cells were sorted as populations depleted of antigen-responding cells. The immunoSEQ assay was version 4, run in survey mode. The repertoire was sequenced with immunoSEQ multiplex PCR; TCRdb's copy has only in-frame clones and lacks some. The data show about 40,000 clones, around 82% seen once. Antigen specificity for these receptors is unknown. The sequences come from CD4+ T cells sorted from PBMCs after approximately 18-hour stimulation, collected from a patient who received antiretroviral therapy. These receptors originate from an adult man with HIV who was CMV-seropositive.

Only a few counts were recorded for this clone. The chain employs TRBV19 and TRBJ2-2, with D possibly being TRBD1 (6 bases). Germline CDR1 LNHDA, CDR2 SQIVND (reference sequence). This CDR3 comprises 14 residues. V was trimmed by 5 bases and J by 6 bases, leaving 13 bases between them. CDR3 in DNA: TGTGCCAGTAGTTTCGACAGGACGGCCGGGGAGCTGTTTTTT. It is translated as CASSFDRTAGELFF.

This rearrangement joins TRBV25-1 to TRBJ2-1; the match to TRBD2 covers 8 bases. Losses at the gene ends were 2 bases for V and 4 bases for J; bases not matched to a gene: 7. The germline V gene has CDR1 MGHDK and CDR2 SYGVNS. This CDR3 has 16 amino acids. This CDR3 reads CASSELGGAGYNEQFF. CDR3 nucleotide sequence: TGTGCCAGCAGTGAACTCGGGGGGGCAGGGTACAATGAGCAGTTCTTC. Using reference TRBV25-1 and TRBJ2-1 for the parts outside the CDR3, the full variable domain is EADIYQTPRYLVIGTGKKITLECSQTMGHDKMYWYQQDPGMELHLIHYSYGVNSTEKGDLSSESTVSRIRTEHFPLTLESARPSHTSQYLCASSELGGAGYNEQFFGPGTRLTVL.

V and J are TRBV27 and TRBJ1-1; 7 nucleotides line up with TRBD1. V was pared by 3 bases and J by 9 bases, with 7 bases of the junction left unmatched. The CDR3 totals 13 residues. The V gene's germline CDR1 is MNHEY and CDR2 SMNVEV (reference sequence). The CDR3 bases are TGTGCCAGCAGTTTCGAGGGGGCGCGTAAAGCTTTCTTT. Its protein product is CASSFEGARKAFF.

The CDR3 bases are TGTGCCAGCAGCCCACAGGGGGACAGGGCATTCGTCAACTATGGCTACACCTTC. Residues: CASSPQGDRAFVNYGYTF. The gene calls are TRBV14 and TRBJ1-2; 9 nucleotides agree with TRBD1. Trimming took 4 bases from V and 2 from J; bases not matched to a gene: 14. This CDR3 has 18 residues. Germline CDR1 is SGHDN and CDR2 is FVKESK.

The sample holds a few counts of this clone. This CDR3 reads CASSFRQGEYEQYF. For the CDR3, the DNA is TGTGCCAGCAGCTTCCGACAGGGGGAGTACGAGCAGTACTTC. The V gene is TRBV7-2, the J gene TRBJ2-7, with 9 bases fitting TRBD1. This CDR3 region has 14 residues. V was clipped by 3 bases and J by 4 bases; unmatched bases: 4. The germline gives CDR1 SGHTA, CDR2 FQGNSA.

This clone was seen once. The genes are TRBV10-3 and TRBJ2-1; 9 bases are a match to TRBD2. CDR1 ENHRY and CDR2 SYGVKD come from the germline V gene. The CDR3 runs to 14 residues. The ends lost 10 bases at V and 1 base at J; junction bases unmatched: 5. The CDR3 nucleotides are TGTGCCACCTCGACTAGCGGTTCCTACAATGAGCAGTTCTTC. Translation gives CATSTSGSYNEQFF.

The chain couples TRBV5-6 to TRBJ1-1, with a weak D call TRBD1 (6 bases). The V gene's germline CDR1 is SGHDT and CDR2 YYEEEE. V lost 4 bases to trimming and J lost 7 bases, with 8 bases between them. This CDR3 spans 11 amino acids. DNA of the CDR3: TGTGCCAGCAGCCGGGGACATGAAGCTTTCTTT. This codes for CASSRGHEAFF.

This clone is medium-sized. The J gene is TRBJ1-1, the V gene TRBV7-9; the match to TRBD1 covers 10 bases. The CDR3 sequence is 14 residues long. The germline V gene has CDR1 SEHNR and CDR2 FQNEAQ (reference sequence). V was pared by 4 bases and J by 11 bases, with 10 bases of the junction left unmatched. The DNA for the CDR3 is TGTGCCAGCAGCTCGTCCGGGACAGGGGAATCGGCTTTCTTT. Translated: CASSSSGTGESAFF.

Only a few counts were recorded for this clone. The chain carries TRBV29-1 and TRBJ2-2, with D possibly TRBD1 on 5 matching bases. This CDR3 is 14 amino acids long. V was clipped by 4 bases and J by 1 base, with 10 bases between them. CDR1 and CDR2 from the germline V gene are SQVTM and ANQGSEA. CDR3 bases: TGCAGCGTTGTCGGTAGGGGGAACACCGGGGAGCTGTTTTTT. It is translated as CSVVGRGNTGELFF.

J is TRBJ2-1 and V is TRBV4-1; D assignment may be TRBD1 or TRBD2 (5 bases each). In germline, CDR1 is MGHRA, CDR2 YSYEKL. This CDR3 is 16 amino acids long. V lost 3 bases to trimming and J lost 2 bases, with 14 bases between them. The CDR3 region has the DNA TGCGCCAGCAGCCACCCCCCGGGACGGACCTACAATGAGCAGTTCTTC. Protein: CASSHPPGRTYNEQFF.

This rearrangement joins TRBV18 to TRBJ2-1, with D possibly TRBD1 on 5 matching bases. The CDR3 runs to 15 residues. Trimming shortened V by 4 bases and J by 4 bases, and 14 bases separated the two germline ends. Per the germline V gene, CDR1 is KGHSH and CDR2 is LQKENI. CDR3 sequence reads: CASSLTGQDYNEQFF. CDR3 sequence (DNA): TGTGCCAGCTCACTAACCGGACAAGATTACAATGAGCAGTTCTTC.

The CDR3 DNA follows: TGCGCCAGCAGCCTCCGGGATCCTCGGCAATCCGAGCAGTACTTC. This gives the protein CASSLRDPRQSEQYF. V gene TRBV5-1 combines with J gene TRBJ2-7; tentative D call: TRBD2 (5 bases). V lost 4 bases and J 6 bases, leaving 20 bases between the germline ends. The CDR3 has 15 amino acids. Germline assignment: CDR1 SGHRS and CDR2 YFSETQ.

The chain links TRBV15 to TRBJ1-1; D is unclear. V lost 5 bases, J lost 4 bases, and 11 bases lay in between. CDR3 length: 13 residues. Germline V lookup: CDR1 LNHNV, CDR2 YYDKDF (reference sequence). CDR3 region: CATSPPRATEAFF. CDR3 sequence (DNA): TGTGCCACCAGCCCCCCAAGGGCCACTGAAGCTTTCTTT. Supplemented by reference TRBV15 and TRBJ1-1, the full variable domain reads DAMVIQNPRYQVTQFGKPVTLSCSQTLNHNVMYWYQQKSSQAPKLLFHYYDKDFNNEADTPDNFQSRRPNTSFCFLDIRSPGLGDTAMYLCATSPPRATEAFFGQGTRLTVV.

The rearrangement uses TRBV3-1 (or the pseudogene TRBV3-2) and TRBJ1-2, with D perhaps matching TRBD1 (5 bases). The CDR3 consists of 12 residues. Trimming left V 4 bases short and J 5 bases short, with 8 bases between. Germline V gene data show CDR1 as LGHDT and CDR2 as YNNKEL (reference sequence). Here the CDR3 reads CASSRGYYGYTF. The CDR3 DNA follows: TGTGCCAGCAGCCGGGGGTATTATGGCTACACCTTC.

V usage is TRBV28 and J usage is TRBJ1-2; D remains unclear. Per the germline V gene, CDR1 is MDHEN and CDR2 is SYDVKM. V shed 2 bases and J shed 8 bases, with 12 bases lying between them. The CDR3 runs 13 residues. CDR3 DNA: TGTGCCAGCAGTTTAAGGGCTCACGGGGGCTACACCTTC. It translates to CASSLRAHGGYTF.

The V gene is TRBV5-1, the J gene TRBJ1-1; D call uncertain. V lost 4 bases to trimming and J lost 0 bases, with 19 bases between them. Germline CDR1 and CDR2: SGHRS and YFSETQ. The CDR3 is 17 amino acids. The CDR3 reads CASSPMGPRRLNTEAFF. DNA for the CDR3: TGCGCCAGCAGCCCGATGGGCCCGAGGAGGTTGAACACTGAAGCTTTCTTT.